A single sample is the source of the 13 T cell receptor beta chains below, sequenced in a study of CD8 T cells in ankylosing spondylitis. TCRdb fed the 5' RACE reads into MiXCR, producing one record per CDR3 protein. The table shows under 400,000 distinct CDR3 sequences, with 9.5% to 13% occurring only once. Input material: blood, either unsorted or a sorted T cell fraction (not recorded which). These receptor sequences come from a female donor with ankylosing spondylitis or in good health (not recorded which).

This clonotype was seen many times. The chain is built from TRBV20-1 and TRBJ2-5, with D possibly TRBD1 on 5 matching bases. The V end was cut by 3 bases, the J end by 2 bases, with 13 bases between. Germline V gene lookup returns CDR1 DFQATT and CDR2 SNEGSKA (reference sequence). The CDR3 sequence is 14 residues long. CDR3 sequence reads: CSARSGAVQETQYF. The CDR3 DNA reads TGCAGTGCTAGGTCTGGGGCGGTTCAAGAGACCCAGTACTTC.

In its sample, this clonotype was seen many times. The CDR3 sequence is CASSDGRGPGNTIYF. CDR3 nucleotide sequence: TGTGCCAGCAGTGACGGTAGGGGTCCTGGAAACACCATATATTTT. The chain combines TRBV6-1 with TRBJ1-3, with D perhaps TRBD1 (5 bases). This CDR3 has 15 residues. Trimming cost V 3 bases and J 2 bases, with 11 bases left between them. Germline CDR1 MNHNS, CDR2 SASEGT.

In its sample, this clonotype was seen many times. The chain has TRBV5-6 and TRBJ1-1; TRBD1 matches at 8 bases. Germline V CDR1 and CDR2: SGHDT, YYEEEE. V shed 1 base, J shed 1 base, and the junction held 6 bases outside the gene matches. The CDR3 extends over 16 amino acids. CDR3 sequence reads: CASSLFMGTGNTEAFF. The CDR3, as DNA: TGTGCCAGCAGCTTGTTCATGGGGACAGGGAACACTGAAGCTTTCTTT.

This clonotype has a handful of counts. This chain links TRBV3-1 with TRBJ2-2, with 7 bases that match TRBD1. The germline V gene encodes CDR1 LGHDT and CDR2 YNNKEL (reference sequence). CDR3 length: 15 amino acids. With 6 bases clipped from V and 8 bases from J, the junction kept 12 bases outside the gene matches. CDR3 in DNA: TGTGCCAGCAGACCAACTACAGGGGATGCAGGGGAGCTGTTTTTT. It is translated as CASRPTTGDAGELFF.

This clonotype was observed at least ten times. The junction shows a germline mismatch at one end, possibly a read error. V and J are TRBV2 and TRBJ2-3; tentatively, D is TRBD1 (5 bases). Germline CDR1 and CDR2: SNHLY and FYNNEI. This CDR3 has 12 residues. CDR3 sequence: CASKALQANPAF. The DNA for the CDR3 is TGTGCCAGCAAGGCCCTACAGGCCAACCCCGCGTTT.

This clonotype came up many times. This CDR3 is CASRRTGDAIEQYF. The DNA of the CDR3 is TGTGCCAGCAGGCGGACAGGGGATGCTATAGAGCAGTACTTC. The gene calls are TRBV28 and TRBJ2-7; TRBD1 matches at 9 bases. CDR1 MDHEN and CDR2 SYDVKM come from the germline V gene. Trimming removed 6 bases from V and 7 bases from J; junction bases left unmatched: 10. The CDR3 runs 14 residues.

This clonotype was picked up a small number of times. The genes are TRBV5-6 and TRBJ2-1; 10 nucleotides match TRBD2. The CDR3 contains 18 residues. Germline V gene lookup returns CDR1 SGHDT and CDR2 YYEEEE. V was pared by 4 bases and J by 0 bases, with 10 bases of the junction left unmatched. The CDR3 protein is CASSRVLAGASSYNEQFF. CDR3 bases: TGTGCCAGCAGCCGGGTGCTAGCGGGGGCCAGCTCCTACAATGAGCAGTTCTTC.

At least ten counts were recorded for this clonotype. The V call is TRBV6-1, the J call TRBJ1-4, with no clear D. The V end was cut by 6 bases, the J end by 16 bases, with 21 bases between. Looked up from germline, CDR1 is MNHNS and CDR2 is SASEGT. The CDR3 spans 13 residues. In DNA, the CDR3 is TGTGCCAGCAGCCTAGGTGGATCCGGGTCGCAGTTTTTT. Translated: CASSLGGSGSQFF.

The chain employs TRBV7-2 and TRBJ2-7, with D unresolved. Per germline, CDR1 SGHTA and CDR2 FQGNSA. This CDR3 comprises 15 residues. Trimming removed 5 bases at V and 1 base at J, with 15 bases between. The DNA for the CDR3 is TGTGCCAGCAGCCCCCCCGGGTCCAATTCCTACGAGCAGTACTTC. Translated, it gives CASSPPGSNSYEQYF.

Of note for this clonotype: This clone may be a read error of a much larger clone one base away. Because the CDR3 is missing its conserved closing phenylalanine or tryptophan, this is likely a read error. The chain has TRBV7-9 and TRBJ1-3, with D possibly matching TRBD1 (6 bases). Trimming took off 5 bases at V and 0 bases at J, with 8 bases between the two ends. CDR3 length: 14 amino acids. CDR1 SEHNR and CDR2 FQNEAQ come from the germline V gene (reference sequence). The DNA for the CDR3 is TGTGCCAGCAGCCGGGACATCTCTGGAAACACCATATATCTT. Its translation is CASSRDISGNTIYL.

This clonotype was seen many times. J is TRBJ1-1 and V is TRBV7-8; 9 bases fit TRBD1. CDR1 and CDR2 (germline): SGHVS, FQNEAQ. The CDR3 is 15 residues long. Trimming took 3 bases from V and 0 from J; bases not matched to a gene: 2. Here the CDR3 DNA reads TGTGCCAGCAGCTTTGGGGACAGGGTGAACACTGAAGCTTTCTTT. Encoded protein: CASSFGDRVNTEAFF.

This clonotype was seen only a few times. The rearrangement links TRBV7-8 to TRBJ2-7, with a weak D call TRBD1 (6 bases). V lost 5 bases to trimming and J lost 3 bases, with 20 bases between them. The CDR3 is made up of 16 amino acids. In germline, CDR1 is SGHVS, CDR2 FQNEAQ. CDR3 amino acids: CASSVRPGQKYYEQYF. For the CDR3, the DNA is TGTGCCAGCAGCGTGAGACCTGGACAGAAATACTACGAGCAGTACTTC.

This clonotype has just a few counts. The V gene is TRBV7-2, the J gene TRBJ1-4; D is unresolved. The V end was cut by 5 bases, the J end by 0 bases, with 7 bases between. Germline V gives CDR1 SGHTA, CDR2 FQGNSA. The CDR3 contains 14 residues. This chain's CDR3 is CASSPPPTNEKLFF. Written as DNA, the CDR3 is TGTGCCAGCAGCCCCCCCCCAACTAATGAAAAACTGTTTTTT.